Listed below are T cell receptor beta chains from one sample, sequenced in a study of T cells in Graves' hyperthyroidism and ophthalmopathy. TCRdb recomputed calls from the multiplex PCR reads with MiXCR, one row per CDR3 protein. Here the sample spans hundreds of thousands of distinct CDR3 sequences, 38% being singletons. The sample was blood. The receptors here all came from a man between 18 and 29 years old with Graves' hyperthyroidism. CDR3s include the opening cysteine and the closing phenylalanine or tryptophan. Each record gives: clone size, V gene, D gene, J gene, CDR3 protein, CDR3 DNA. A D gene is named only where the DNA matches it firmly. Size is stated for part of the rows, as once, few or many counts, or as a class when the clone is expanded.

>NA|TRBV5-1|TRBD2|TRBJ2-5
CASSPSGGPVDETQYF
TGCGCCAGCAGCCCGTCGGGGGGGCCCGTTGACGAGACCCAGTACTTC
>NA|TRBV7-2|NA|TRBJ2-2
CASRTAVPGELFF
TGTGCCAGCAGGACCGCTGTCCCCGGGGAGCTGTTTTTT
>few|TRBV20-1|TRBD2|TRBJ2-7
CSARGAGGGGEQYF
TGCAGTGCTAGAGGAGCGGGGGGGGGAGGAGAGCAGTACTTC
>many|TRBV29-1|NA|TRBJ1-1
CSVEDAARDRAFF
TGCAGCGTTGAAGATGCGGCCCGAGACAGGGCTTTCTTT
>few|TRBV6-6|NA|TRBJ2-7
CASSRQRLEQYF
TGTGCCAGCAGCCGACAGCGCCTCGAGCAGTACTTC
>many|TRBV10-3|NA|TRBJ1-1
CAISDGGVEAFF
TGTGCCATCAGTGACGGGGGAGTTGAAGCTTTCTTT
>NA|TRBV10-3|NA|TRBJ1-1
CAIKLAGDTEAFF
TGTGCCATAAAACTGGCTGGGGACACTGAAGCTTTCTTT
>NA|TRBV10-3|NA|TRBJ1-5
CAISESERETQHF
TGTGCCATCAGTGAGTCGGAGCGAGAGACCCAGCATTTT
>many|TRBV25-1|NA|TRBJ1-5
CASSPLAGDGQPQHF
TGTGCCAGCAGTCCCCTGGCGGGGGATGGTCAGCCCCAGCATTTT
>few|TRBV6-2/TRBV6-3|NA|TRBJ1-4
CASSSTAGTNEKLFF
TGTGCCAGCAGTTCCACCGCCGGGACTAATGAAAAACTGTTTTTT
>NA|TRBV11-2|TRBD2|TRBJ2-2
CASSLGASGITGKLFF
TGTGCCAGCAGCTTAGGGGCTAGCGGGATCACCGGGAAGCTGTTTTTT
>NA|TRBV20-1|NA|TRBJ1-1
CSARTGKNTEAFF
TGCAGTGCTAGGACCGGGAAGAACACTGAAGCTTTCTTT
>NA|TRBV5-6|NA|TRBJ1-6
CASSQDVSNSPLHF
TGTGCCAGCAGCCAGGACGTTAGTAATTCACCCCTCCACTTT
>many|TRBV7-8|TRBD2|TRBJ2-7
CASSLAGGLEQYF
TGTGCCAGCAGCTTAGCGGGAGGGCTCGAGCAGTACTTC
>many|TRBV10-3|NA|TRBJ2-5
CAIGGETQYF
TGTGCCATCGGGGGGGAGACCCAGTACTTC
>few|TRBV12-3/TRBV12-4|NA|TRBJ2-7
CASSFRRERYEQYF
TGTGCCAGCAGTTTTCGCAGGGAAAGGTACGAGCAGTACTTC
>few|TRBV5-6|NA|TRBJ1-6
CASTSGGGMLPLHF
TGTGCCAGCACGTCCGGGGGCGGTATGCTCCCCCTCCACTTT
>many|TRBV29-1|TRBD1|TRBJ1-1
CSVEDRSPNTEAFF
TGCAGCGTTGAGGACAGGTCTCCGAACACTGAAGCTTTCTTT
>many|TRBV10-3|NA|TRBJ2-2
CAAGGLNTGELFF
TGTGCCGCCGGGGGACTGAACACCGGGGAGCTGTTTTTT
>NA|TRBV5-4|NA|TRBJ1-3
CASSLGEGSGNTIYF
TGTGCCAGCAGCTTGGGGGAAGGCTCTGGAAACACCATATATTTT
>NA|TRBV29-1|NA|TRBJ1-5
CSLGSGQPQHF
TGCAGCTTGGGATCGGGTCAGCCCCAGCATTTT
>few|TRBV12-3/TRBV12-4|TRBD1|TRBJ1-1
CASSPLRTGNTEAFF
TGTGCCAGCAGTCCTTTAAGGACAGGGAACACTGAAGCTTTCTTT
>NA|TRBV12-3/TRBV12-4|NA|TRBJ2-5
CASSPQGYQETQYF
TGTGCCAGCAGCCCCCAGGGGTACCAAGAGACCCAGTACTTC
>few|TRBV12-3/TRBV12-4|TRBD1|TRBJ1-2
CATTGQEWTNYGYTF
TGTGCCACCACGGGACAGGAATGGACTAACTATGGCTACACCTTC
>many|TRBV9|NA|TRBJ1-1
CASSDPGGGATEAFF
TGTGCCAGCAGCGACCCGGGGGGGGGAGCGACTGAAGCTTTCTTT
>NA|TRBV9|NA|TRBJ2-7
CASSVEVGYEQYF
TGTGCCAGCAGCGTAGAAGTGGGCTACGAGCAGTACTTC
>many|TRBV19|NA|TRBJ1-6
CASRIGGDNSPLHF
TGTGCCAGTAGAATCGGAGGCGATAATTCACCCCTCCACTTT
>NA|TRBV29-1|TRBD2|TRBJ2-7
CSAAEGAGGGEQYF
TGCAGCGCCGCGGAGGGAGCGGGAGGAGGTGAGCAGTACTTC
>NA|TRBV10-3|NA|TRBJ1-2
CAIGGIDYGYTF
TGTGCCATCGGGGGGATAGACTATGGCTACACCTTC
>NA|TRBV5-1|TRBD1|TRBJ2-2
CASSAQQGRTGELFF
TGCGCCAGCAGCGCCCAACAGGGGCGCACCGGGGAGCTGTTTTTT
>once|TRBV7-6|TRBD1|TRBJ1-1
CAGSLGQGTEAFF
TGTGCCGGCAGCTTAGGACAGGGAACTGAAGCTTTCTTT
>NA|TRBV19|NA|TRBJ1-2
CASGPRQPQGNGYTF
TGTGCCAGCGGACCCCGCCAGCCCCAGGGGAATGGCTACACCTTC
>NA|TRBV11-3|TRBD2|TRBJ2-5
CASSPTNRTSGYQETQYF
TGTGCCAGCAGCCCCACGAACCGGACTAGCGGGTACCAAGAGACCCAGTACTTC
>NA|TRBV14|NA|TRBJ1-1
CASSYSRRGGSTEAFF
TGTGCCAGCAGTTACTCAAGGAGGGGCGGTAGCACTGAAGCTTTCTTT
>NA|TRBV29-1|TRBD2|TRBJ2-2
CSAVAGGLAGELFF
TGCAGCGCCGTAGCGGGGGGGCTCGCCGGGGAGCTGTTTTTT
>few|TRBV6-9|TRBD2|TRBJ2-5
CASSGGLAGGGGETQYF
TGTGCCAGCAGTGGCGGACTAGCGGGAGGAGGGGGAGAGACCCAGTACTTC
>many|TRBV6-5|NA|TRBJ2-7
CASRGVSYEQYF
TGTGCCAGCAGGGGGGTCTCCTACGAGCAGTACTTC
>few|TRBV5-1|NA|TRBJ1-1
CASSQGIGNTEAFF
TGCGCCAGCAGCCAGGGGATTGGGAACACTGAAGCTTTCTTT
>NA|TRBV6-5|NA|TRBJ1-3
CASSYGVGSSGNTIYF
TGTGCCAGCAGTTACGGCGTGGGGAGCTCTGGAAACACCATATATTTT
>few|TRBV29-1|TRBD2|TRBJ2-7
CSVPVPGVGGEQYF
TGCAGCGTGCCCGTCCCCGGGGTGGGGGGGGAGCAGTACTTC
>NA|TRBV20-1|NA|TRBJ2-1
CSAGASSYNEQFF
TGCAGTGCAGGGGCGAGCTCCTACAATGAGCAGTTCTTC
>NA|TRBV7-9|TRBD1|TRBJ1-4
CASSPGQGAVRTNEKLFF
TGTGCCAGCAGCCCCGGACAGGGGGCGGTTAGAACTAATGAAAAACTGTTTTTT
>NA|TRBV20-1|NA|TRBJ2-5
CSVRWTGQETQYF
TGCAGTGTACGTTGGACGGGACAAGAGACCCAGTACTTC